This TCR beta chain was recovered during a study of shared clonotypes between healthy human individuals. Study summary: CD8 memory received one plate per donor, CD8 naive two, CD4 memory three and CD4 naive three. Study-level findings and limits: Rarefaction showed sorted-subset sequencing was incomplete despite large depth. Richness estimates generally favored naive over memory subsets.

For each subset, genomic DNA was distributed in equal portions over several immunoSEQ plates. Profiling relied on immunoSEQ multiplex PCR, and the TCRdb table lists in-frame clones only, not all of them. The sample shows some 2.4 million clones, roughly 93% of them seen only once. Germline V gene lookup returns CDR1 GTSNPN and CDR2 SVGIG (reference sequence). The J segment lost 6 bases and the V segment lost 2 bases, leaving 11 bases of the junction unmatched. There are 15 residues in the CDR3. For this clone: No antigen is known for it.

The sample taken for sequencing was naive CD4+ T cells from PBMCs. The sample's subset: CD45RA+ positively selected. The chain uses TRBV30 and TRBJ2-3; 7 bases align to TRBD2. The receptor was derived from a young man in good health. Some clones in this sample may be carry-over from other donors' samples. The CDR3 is CAWSYAGESKDTQYF. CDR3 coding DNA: TGTGCCTGGAGTTACGCGGGAGAATCTAAGGATACGCAGTATTTT.